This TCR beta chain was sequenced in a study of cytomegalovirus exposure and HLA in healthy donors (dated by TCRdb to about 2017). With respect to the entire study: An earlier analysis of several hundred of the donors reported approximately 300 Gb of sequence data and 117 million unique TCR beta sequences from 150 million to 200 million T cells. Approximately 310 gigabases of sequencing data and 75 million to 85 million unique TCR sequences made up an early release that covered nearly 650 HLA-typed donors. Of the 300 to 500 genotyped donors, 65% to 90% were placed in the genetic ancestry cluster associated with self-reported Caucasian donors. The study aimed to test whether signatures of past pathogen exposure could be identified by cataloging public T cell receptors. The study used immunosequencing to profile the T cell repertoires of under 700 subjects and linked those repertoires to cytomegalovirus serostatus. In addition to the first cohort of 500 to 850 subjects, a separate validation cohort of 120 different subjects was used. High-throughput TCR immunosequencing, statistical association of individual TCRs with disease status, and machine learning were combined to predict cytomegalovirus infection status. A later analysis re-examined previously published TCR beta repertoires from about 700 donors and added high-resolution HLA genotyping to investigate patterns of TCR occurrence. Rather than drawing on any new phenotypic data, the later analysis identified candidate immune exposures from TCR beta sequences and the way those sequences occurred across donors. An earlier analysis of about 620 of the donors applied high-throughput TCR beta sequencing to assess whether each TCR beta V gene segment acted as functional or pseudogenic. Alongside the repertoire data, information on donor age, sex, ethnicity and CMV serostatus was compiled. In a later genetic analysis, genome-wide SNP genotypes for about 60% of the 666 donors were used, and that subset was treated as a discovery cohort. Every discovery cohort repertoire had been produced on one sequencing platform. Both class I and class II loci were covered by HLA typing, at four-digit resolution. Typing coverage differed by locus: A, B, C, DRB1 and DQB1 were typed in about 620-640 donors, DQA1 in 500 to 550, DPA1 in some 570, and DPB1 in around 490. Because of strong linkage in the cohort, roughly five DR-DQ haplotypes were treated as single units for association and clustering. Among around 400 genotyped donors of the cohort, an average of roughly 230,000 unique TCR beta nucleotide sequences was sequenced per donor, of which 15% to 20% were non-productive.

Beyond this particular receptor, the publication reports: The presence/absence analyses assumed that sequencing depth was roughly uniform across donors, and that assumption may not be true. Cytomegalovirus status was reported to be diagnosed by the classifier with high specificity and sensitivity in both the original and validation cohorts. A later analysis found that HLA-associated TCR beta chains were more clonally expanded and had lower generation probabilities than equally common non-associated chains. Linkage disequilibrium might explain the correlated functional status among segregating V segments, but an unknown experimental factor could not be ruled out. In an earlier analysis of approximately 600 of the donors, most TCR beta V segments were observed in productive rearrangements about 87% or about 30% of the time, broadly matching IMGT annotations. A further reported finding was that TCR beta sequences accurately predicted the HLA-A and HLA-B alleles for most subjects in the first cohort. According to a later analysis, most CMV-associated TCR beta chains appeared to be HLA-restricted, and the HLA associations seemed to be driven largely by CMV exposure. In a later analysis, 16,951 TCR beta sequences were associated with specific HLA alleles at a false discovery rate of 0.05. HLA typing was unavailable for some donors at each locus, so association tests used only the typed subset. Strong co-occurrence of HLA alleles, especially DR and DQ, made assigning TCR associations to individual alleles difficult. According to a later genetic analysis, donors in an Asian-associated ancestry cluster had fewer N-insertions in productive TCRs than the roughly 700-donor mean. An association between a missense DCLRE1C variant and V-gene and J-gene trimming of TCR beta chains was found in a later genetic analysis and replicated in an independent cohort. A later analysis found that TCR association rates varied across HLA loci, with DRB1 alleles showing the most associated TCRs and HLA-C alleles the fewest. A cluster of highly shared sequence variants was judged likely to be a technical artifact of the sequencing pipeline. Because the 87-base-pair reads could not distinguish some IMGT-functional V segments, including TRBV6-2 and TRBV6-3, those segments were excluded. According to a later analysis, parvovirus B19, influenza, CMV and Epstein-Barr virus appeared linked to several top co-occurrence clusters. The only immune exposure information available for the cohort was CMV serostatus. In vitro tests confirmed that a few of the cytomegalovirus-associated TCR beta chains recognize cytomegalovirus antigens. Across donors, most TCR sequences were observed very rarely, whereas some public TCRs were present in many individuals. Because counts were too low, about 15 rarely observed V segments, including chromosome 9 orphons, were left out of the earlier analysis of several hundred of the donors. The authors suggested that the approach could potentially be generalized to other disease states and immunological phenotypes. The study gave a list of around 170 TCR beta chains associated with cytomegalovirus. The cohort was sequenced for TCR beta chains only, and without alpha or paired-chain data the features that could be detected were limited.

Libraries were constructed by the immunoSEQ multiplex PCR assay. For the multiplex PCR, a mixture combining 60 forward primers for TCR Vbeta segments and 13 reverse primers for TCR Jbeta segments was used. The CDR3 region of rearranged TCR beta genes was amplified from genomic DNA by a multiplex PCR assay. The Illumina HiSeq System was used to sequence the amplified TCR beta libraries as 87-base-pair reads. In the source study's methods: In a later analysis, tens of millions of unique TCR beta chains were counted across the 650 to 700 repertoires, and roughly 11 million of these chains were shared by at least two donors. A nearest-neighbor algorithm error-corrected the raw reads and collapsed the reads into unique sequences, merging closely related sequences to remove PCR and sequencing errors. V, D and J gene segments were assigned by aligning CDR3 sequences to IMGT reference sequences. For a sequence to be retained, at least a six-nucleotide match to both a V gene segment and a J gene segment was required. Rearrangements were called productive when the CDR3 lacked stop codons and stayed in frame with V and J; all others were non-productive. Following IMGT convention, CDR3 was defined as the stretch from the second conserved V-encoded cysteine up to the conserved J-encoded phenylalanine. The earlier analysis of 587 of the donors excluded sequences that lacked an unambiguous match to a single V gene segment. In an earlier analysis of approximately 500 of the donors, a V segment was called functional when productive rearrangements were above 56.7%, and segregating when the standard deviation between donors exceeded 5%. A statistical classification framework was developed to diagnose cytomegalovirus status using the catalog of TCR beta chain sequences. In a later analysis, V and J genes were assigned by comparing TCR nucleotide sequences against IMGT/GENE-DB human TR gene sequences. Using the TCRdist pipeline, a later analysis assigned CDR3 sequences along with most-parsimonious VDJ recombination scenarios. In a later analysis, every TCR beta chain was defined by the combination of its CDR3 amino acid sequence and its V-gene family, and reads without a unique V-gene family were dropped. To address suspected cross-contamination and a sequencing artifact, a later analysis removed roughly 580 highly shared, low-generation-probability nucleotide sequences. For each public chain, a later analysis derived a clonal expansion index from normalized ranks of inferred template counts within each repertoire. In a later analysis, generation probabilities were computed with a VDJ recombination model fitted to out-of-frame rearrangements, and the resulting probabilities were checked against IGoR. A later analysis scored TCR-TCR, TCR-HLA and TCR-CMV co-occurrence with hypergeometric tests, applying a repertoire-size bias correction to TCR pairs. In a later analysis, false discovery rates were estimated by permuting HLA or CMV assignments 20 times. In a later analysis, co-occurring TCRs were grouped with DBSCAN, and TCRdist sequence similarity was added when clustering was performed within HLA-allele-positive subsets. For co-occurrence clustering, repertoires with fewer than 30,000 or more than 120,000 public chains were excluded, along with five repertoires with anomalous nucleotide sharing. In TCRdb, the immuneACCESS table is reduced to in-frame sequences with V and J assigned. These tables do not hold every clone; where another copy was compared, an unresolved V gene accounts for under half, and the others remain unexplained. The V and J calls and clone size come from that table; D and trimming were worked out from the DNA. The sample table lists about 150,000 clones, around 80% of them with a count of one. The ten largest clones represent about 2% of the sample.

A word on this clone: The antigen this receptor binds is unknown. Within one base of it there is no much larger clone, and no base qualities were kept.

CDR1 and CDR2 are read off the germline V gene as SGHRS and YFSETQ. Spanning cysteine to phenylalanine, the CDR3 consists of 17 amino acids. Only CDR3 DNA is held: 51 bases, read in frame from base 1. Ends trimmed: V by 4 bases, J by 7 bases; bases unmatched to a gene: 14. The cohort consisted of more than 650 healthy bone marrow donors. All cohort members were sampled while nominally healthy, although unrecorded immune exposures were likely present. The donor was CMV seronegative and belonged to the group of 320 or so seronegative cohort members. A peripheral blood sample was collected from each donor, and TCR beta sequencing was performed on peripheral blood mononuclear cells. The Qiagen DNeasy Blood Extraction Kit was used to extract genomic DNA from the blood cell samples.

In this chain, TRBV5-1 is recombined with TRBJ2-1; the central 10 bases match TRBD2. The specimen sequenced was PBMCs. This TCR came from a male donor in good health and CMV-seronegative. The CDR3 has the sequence CASSQDSGTSASNEQFF. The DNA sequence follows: TGCGCCAGCAGCCAGGATTCCGGGACTAGCGCGTCGAATGAGCAGTTCTTC.